This T cell receptor beta chain was observed in a study of cytomegalovirus exposure and HLA in healthy donors (dated by TCRdb to 2016 to 2017). Some background on the complete study: According to an earlier analysis of a few hundred of the donors, some 170 million T cells yielded 90 million to 130 million unique TCR beta sequences and approximately 300 Gb of sequence data. An early release that covered fewer than 800 HLA-typed donors contained about 300 gigabases of sequencing data and around 85 million unique TCR sequences. Of the roughly 410 genotyped donors, 81% were placed in the genetic ancestry cluster associated with self-reported Caucasian donors. The study was designed to test whether signatures of past pathogen exposure could be identified by cataloging public T cell receptors. The study profiled the T cell repertoires of fewer than 850 subjects by immunosequencing and related them to cytomegalovirus serostatus. A separate validation cohort of roughly 130 different subjects was used in addition to the approximately 670-subject first cohort. To predict cytomegalovirus infection status, the study combined high-throughput TCR immunosequencing, statistical association of individual TCRs with disease status, and machine learning. In a later analysis, previously published TCR beta repertoires from 666 donors were re-analyzed and high-resolution HLA genotyping was added so that TCR occurrence patterns could be studied. The later analysis used no new phenotypic data to find candidate immune exposures, relying instead on TCR beta sequences and their occurrence across donors. An earlier analysis of some 500 of the donors used high-throughput TCR beta sequencing to judge whether each TCR beta V gene segment behaved as functional or pseudogenic. Alongside the repertoire data, information on donor age, sex, ethnicity and CMV serostatus was compiled. In a later genetic analysis, genome-wide SNP genotypes for about 65% of the 666 donors were used, and that subset was treated as a discovery cohort. All discovery cohort repertoires had been generated on a single sequencing platform. HLA typing included class I and class II loci at four-digit resolution. The number of typed donors differed by locus: about 620-640 for A, B, C, DRB1 and DQB1; 500 to 550 for DQA1; approximately 610 for DPA1; and 450 to 480 for DPB1. Roughly five DR-DQ haplotypes were treated as single units for association and clustering because of strong linkage in the cohort. On average, over 200,000 unique TCR beta nucleotide sequences were sequenced per donor among 398 genotyped donors of the cohort, with roughly 19% of those sequences being non-productive. Study-wide findings and limitations: A cluster of highly shared sequence variants was judged likely to represent a technical artifact of the sequencing pipeline. In vitro tests confirmed that three of the cytomegalovirus-associated TCR beta chains recognize cytomegalovirus antigens. Cytomegalovirus status was reported to be diagnosed by the classifier with high specificity and sensitivity in both the original and validation cohorts. At a false discovery rate of 0.05, a later analysis linked 15,000 to 20,000 TCR beta sequences to specific HLA alleles. A further reported finding was that TCR beta sequences accurately predicted the HLA-A and HLA-B alleles for most subjects in the first cohort. Most TCR sequences were seen in very few donors, while some public TCRs were found in many individuals. For the cohort, immune exposure information was limited to CMV serostatus. A later analysis reported that several top co-occurrence clusters appeared linked to parvovirus B19, influenza, CMV and Epstein-Barr virus. A later analysis found that TCR association rates varied across HLA loci, with DRB1 alleles showing the most associated TCRs and HLA-C alleles the fewest. This cohort had only TCR beta chains sequenced, and the lack of alpha or paired-chain data limited which features could be detected. Linkage disequilibrium might explain the correlated functional status among segregating V segments, but an unknown experimental factor could not be excluded. Some IMGT-functional V segments, including TRBV6-2 and TRBV6-3, could not be distinguished by the 87-base-pair reads and were therefore excluded. According to a later genetic analysis, donors in an Asian-associated ancestry cluster had fewer N-insertions in productive TCRs than the approximately 630-donor mean. Because counts were too low, about 18 rarely observed V segments, including chromosome 9 orphons, were excluded from the earlier analysis of several hundred of the donors. The study gave a list of over 150 TCR beta chains associated with cytomegalovirus. The presence/absence analyses assumed that sequencing depth was roughly uniform across donors, and that assumption may not be true. In a later analysis, most CMV-associated TCR beta chains were found to appear HLA-restricted, with HLA associations seemingly driven largely by CMV exposure. An association between a missense DCLRE1C variant and V-gene and J-gene trimming of TCR beta chains was found in a later genetic analysis and replicated in an independent cohort. In an earlier analysis of around 500 of the donors, most TCR beta V segments appeared in productive rearrangements about 87% or about 30% of the time, broadly matching IMGT annotations. HLA typing was unavailable for some donors at each locus, so association tests used only the typed subset. The authors suggested that the approach could potentially be generalized to other disease states and immunological phenotypes. Compared with equally common non-associated chains, HLA-associated TCR beta chains in a later analysis were more clonally expanded and had lower generation probabilities. Assigning TCR associations to individual alleles was difficult when HLA alleles, especially DR and DQ, strongly co-occurred.

In total, over 600 healthy bone marrow donors made up the cohort. Cohort members were all nominally healthy when sampled, although unrecorded immune exposures were likely present. The donor was CMV seronegative and was included in the group of several hundred seronegative cohort members. A peripheral blood sample was provided by each donor, and peripheral blood mononuclear cells were used for TCR beta sequencing. Genomic DNA was extracted from the blood cell samples with the Qiagen DNeasy Blood Extraction Kit. Library method: the immunoSEQ multiplex PCR assay. A mixture of 60 forward primers for TCR Vbeta segments and 13 reverse primers for TCR Jbeta segments was used in the multiplex PCR. A multiplex PCR assay on genomic DNA amplified the CDR3 region of rearranged TCR beta genes. The amplified TCR beta libraries were sequenced on the Illumina HiSeq System as 87-base-pair reads. Per the original workflow: A later analysis counted 75 million to 100 million unique TCR beta chains across the 666 repertoires, and about 10 million of these chains were shared by at least two donors. Raw reads were error-corrected and collapsed into unique sequences with a nearest-neighbor algorithm that merged closely related sequences to remove PCR and sequencing errors. CDR3 sequences were aligned to IMGT reference sequences to assign V, D and J gene segments. Each retained sequence needed at least a six-nucleotide match to both a V gene segment and a J gene segment. A rearrangement was called productive if the CDR3 had no stop codons and remained in frame with V and J, and every other rearrangement was called non-productive. Following IMGT convention, CDR3 was defined as the stretch from the second conserved V-encoded cysteine up to the conserved J-encoded phenylalanine. The earlier analysis of about 590 of the donors excluded sequences that lacked an unambiguous match to a single V gene segment. In an earlier analysis of a few hundred of the donors, a V segment was called functional when productive rearrangements were above 56.7%, and segregating when the standard deviation between donors exceeded 5%. A statistical classification framework was built for diagnosing cytomegalovirus status from the catalog of TCR beta chain sequences. A later analysis assigned V and J genes by comparing TCR nucleotide sequences with IMGT/GENE-DB human TR gene sequences. Using the TCRdist pipeline, a later analysis assigned CDR3 sequences along with most-parsimonious VDJ recombination scenarios. In a later analysis, each TCR beta chain was defined by its CDR3 amino acid sequence together with its V-gene family, and reads lacking a unique V-gene family were excluded. To address suspected cross-contamination and a sequencing artifact, a later analysis removed over 500 highly shared, low-generation-probability nucleotide sequences. A later analysis calculated a clonal expansion index for each public chain from normalized within-repertoire ranks of inferred template counts. In a later analysis, generation probabilities were computed using a VDJ recombination model fitted to out-of-frame rearrangements, and the results were checked against IGoR. In a later analysis, hypergeometric tests were used to score TCR-TCR, TCR-HLA and TCR-CMV co-occurrence, with a repertoire-size bias correction applied to TCR pairs. False discovery rates were estimated in a later analysis by permuting HLA or CMV assignments 20 times. In a later analysis, co-occurring TCRs were grouped with DBSCAN, and TCRdist sequence similarity was added when clustering was performed within HLA-allele-positive subsets. Co-occurrence clustering excluded repertoires with fewer than 30,000 or more than 120,000 public chains, plus five with anomalous nucleotide sharing. TCRdb took over this immuneACCESS table, retaining in-frame rearrangements with V and J assigned. Such tables are incomplete; in checked studies, under half of the missing clones stem from an unresolved V gene, and the remainder is unexplained. From that table come the V and J calls and clone size; the DNA was used to work out D and trimming. The sample table holds 120,000 to 150,000 clones. The ten biggest clones cover approximately 2.4% of the sample.

Relative to germline, V is 2 bases shorter and J is 4 bases shorter, with 11 bases between their ends. CDR1 and CDR2, looked up from the germline V gene, are SGHTA and FQGTGA. From cysteine to phenylalanine, the CDR3 is 14 amino acids long. Only the CDR3 DNA stays, 42 bases, in frame from base 1. Concerning this clone itself: This receptor's antigen is unknown.

What was sequenced was PBMCs. This receptor chain uses TRBV7-3 and TRBJ1-1; a confident D gene designation cannot be given. The clonotype comes from a man aged 35 to 55 in good health and CMV-seronegative. The CDR3 loop reads CASSLASSGTEAFF. The sequenced DNA is TGTGCCAGCAGCTTAGCCAGCTCGGGCACTGAAGCTTTCTTT.